This T cell receptor beta chain was recorded in a study of T cell changes during pregnancy in multiple sclerosis (dated by TCRdb to between 2018 and 2021). As for the study more broadly: In women with multiple sclerosis, the researchers looked at how the T cell repertoire shifted as pregnancy progressed.

To prepare the library, the immunoSEQ multiplex PCR assay was applied. TCRdb provides this immuneACCESS table in a form limited to in-frame rearrangements. Some clones are lacking; in checked studies, under half of them reflect an unresolved V gene, and why the rest are absent is not known. The sample yields approximately 40,000 clones; more than 85% were counted once. Around 10% of the sample lies in the top ten. Reading the germline V gene gives CDR1 LGHNA and CDR2 YNFKEQ. Relative to germline, V is missing 0 bases and J is missing 5 bases, with 4 bases of the junction outside any gene match. The CDR3 covers 16 residues, taking in both the cysteine and the phenylalanine. Of all the DNA, just the CDR3 is kept, 48 bases in frame from base 1. Concerning this clone itself: Its antigen remains unidentified. The input lacks base qualities; no much larger clone sits a single base away.

This clonotype originated in a female donor with multiple sclerosis, enrolled in a pregnancy study. The sequence links TRBV4-2 to TRBJ1-5; 10 nucleotides in the junction match TRBD1. The sample in question was CD8+ T cells from peripheral blood mononuclear cells, obtained after pregnancy. This receptor has the CDR3 CASSQDEGTGDQPQHF. The nucleotide sequence reads TGTGCCAGCAGCCAAGATGAGGGGACAGGGGATCAGCCCCAGCATTTT.